Listed here is a single TCR beta chain. What it binds is not known. Trimming left V 4 bases short and J 5 bases short, with 9 bases between. The CDR3 totals 12 residues. Germline CDR1 SQVTM, CDR2 ANQGSEA. This record comes from a study of T-cell memory formation after mild COVID-19. For the study at large: The two donors had largely donor-specific TCR clusters. Study-level points and caveats: Contracting clones localized mainly to CM and EM when CD4+ and mainly to EMRA when CD8+.

TCRdb independently ran MiXCR on the 5' RACE reads; one entry per CDR3 protein. Of approximately 400,000 distinct CDR3 sequences listed, roughly 18% are singletons. This sequence joins TRBV29-1 and TRBJ1-5; D ambiguous. The source is a man aged 18 to 29 who had mild COVID-19 (a few samples of this study predate the infection). Cell type and time point are not known. The sequenced material came from PBMCs or a T cell subset sorted from them (not recorded which). This CDR3 reads CSVANGDQPQHF. The CDR3 bases are TGCAGCGTTGCAAACGGGGATCAGCCCCAGCATTTT.